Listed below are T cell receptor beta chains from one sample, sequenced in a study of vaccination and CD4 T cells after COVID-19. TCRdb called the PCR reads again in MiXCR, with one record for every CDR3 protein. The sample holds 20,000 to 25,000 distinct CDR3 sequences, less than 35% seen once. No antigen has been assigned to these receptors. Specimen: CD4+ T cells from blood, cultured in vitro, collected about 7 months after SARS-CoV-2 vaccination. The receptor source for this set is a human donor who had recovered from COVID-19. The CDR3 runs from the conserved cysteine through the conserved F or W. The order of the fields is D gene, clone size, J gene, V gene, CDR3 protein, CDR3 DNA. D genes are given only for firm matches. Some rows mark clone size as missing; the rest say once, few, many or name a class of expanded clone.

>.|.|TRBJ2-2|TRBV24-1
CATSDHRVTGELFF
TGTGCCACCAGTGATCACAGGGTTACCGGGGAGCTGTTTTTT
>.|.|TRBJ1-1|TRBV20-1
CSARVPGLNTEAFF
TGCAGTGCTAGAGTTCCCGGGCTGAACACTGAAGCTTTCTTT
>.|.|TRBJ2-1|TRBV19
CATRSGTRGKDEQFF
TGTGCCACCCGGTCGGGGACCCGTGGTAAAGATGAGCAGTTCTTC
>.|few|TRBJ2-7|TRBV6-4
CASSRTGTNNEQYF
TGTGCCAGCAGTAGGACCGGGACCAACAATGAGCAGTACTTC
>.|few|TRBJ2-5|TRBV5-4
CASSPGRWETQYF
TGTGCCAGCAGCCCGGGGCGATGGGAGACCCAGTACTTC
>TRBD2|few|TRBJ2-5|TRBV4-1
CASSQEWRLAGLQETQYF
TGCGCCAGCAGCCAAGAATGGCGACTAGCGGGCTTACAAGAGACCCAGTACTTC
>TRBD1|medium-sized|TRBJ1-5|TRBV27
CATRTGIQPQHF
TGTGCCACCCGGACAGGGATTCAGCCCCAGCATTTT
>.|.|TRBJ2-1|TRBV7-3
CASSLMSGDYNEQFF
TGTGCCAGCAGCTTAATGTCGGGGGACTACAATGAGCAGTTCTTC
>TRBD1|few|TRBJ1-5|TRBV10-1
CPFGKGASQPQHF
TGCCCGTTCGGAAAGGGGGCTAGTCAGCCCCAGCATTTT
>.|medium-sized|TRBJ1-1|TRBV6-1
CASSSRSTAFF
TGTGCCAGCAGCTCCCGATCGACGGCTTTCTTT
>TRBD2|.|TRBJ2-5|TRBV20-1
CSARGLAPQETQYF
TGCAGTGCTCGAGGACTAGCCCCTCAAGAGACCCAGTACTTC
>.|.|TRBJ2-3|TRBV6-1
CASTSRAGDTQYF
TGTGCCAGCACCTCCAGGGCTGGAGATACGCAGTATTTT
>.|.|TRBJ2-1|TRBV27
CASSPTSTSSYNEQFF
TGTGCCAGCAGTCCAACTAGCACCTCCTCCTACAATGAGCAGTTCTTC
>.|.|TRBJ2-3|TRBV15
CATSRGVAGTDTQYF
TGTGCCACCAGCAGAGGCGTGGCGGGCACAGATACGCAGTATTTT
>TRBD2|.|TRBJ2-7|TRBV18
CASSRLAGGIHEQYF
TGTGCCAGCTCCCGTCTAGCGGGAGGCATCCACGAGCAGTACTTC
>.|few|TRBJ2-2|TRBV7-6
CASSPSYGSGFGELFF
TGTGCCAGCAGCCCCTCGTATGGGAGTGGGTTCGGGGAGCTGTTTTTT
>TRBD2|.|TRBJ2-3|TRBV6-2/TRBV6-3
CASSTSGESTDTQYF
TGTGCCAGCTCGACTAGCGGGGAGAGCACAGATACGCAGTATTTT
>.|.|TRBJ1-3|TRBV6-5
CASSYSPDSGNTIYF
TGTGCCAGCAGTTACTCTCCGGACAGTGGAAACACCATATATTTT
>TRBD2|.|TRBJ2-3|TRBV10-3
CAISGTSGSTDTQYF
TGTGCCATCAGTGGGACTAGCGGGAGCACAGATACGCAGTATTTT
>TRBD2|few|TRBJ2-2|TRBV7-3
CASSLTASGRAQVTGELFF
TGTGCCAGCAGCTTAACGGCTAGCGGGAGGGCCCAGGTCACCGGGGAGCTGTTTTTT
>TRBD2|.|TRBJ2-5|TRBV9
CASSVDPSGSETQYF
TGTGCCAGCAGCGTAGACCCTAGCGGGAGTGAGACCCAGTACTTC
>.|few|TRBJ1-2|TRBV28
CASSPPGAMYQVYGYTF
TGTGCCAGCAGTCCTCCTGGGGCAATGTACCAAGTTTATGGCTACACCTTC
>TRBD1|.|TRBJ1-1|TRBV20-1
CSARGDREAFF
TGCAGTGCTAGGGGGGACAGGGAAGCTTTCTTT
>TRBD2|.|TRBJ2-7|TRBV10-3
CAISGGGRGTYEQYF
TGTGCCATCAGTGGCGGCGGGAGAGGAACCTACGAGCAGTACTTC
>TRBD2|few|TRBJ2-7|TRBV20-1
CSASNAGGPGEQYF
TGCAGTGCTAGTAACGCGGGAGGGCCAGGCGAGCAGTACTTC
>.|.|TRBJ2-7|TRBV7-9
CASSFGGSADYEQYF
TGTGCCAGCAGCTTCGGGGGTAGCGCCGACTACGAGCAGTACTTC
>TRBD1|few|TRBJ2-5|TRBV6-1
CASPLRGTGIGETQYF
TGTGCCAGCCCCTTGAGAGGGACAGGGATAGGAGAGACCCAGTACTTC
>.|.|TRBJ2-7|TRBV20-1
CSATGTQVSYEQYF
TGCAGTGCAACAGGGACACAAGTGTCCTACGAGCAGTACTTC
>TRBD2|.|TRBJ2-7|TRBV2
CASTGLAWEQYF
TGTGCCAGCACTGGACTAGCTTGGGAGCAGTACTTC
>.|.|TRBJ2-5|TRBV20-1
CSARSTLDSSPQYF
TGCAGTGCTAGGAGCACACTAGATTCTAGCCCGCAGTACTTC
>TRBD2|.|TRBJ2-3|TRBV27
CASSTGTSGRAYDTQYF
TGTGCCAGCAGTACCGGGACTAGCGGGAGGGCTTACGATACGCAGTATTTT
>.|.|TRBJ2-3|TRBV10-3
CAISEERRVGDTQYF
TGTGCCATCAGTGAGGAGCGCAGGGTTGGAGATACGCAGTATTTT
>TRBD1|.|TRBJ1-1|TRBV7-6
CASSSYRGNTEAFF
TGTGCCAGCAGCTCTTACAGGGGGAACACTGAAGCTTTCTTT
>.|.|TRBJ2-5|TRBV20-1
CSAQSGLPGEETQYF
TGCAGTGCCCAATCTGGACTTCCCGGAGAAGAGACCCAGTACTTC
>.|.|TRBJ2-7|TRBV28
CASSLTETYEQYF
TGTGCCAGCAGTTTAACAGAAACCTACGAGCAGTACTTC
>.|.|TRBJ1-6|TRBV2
CASSEGARRGYSYNSPLHF
TGTGCCAGCAGTGAGGGGGCGCGCAGGGGTTACTCCTATAATTCACCCCTCCACTTT
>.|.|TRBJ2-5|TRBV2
CASSKEETQYF
TGTGCCAGCAGTAAGGAAGAGACCCAGTACTTC
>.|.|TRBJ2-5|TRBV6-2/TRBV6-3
CASSYTGVQETQYF
TGTGCCAGCAGTTACACAGGAGTACAAGAGACCCAGTACTTC
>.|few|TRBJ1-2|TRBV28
CASSFIGRVSYGYTF
TGTGCCAGCAGTTTTATAGGCAGGGTGAGCTATGGCTACACCTTC
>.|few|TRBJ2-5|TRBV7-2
CASSLRVETQYF
TGTGCCAGCAGCTTAAGGGTTGAGACCCAGTACTTC
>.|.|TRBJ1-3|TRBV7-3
CASSLGGSNTIYF
TGTGCCAGCAGCTTGGGGGGGTCGAACACCATATATTTT
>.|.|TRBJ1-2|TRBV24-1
CASSSKDSNYGYTF
TGTGCCAGCAGTTCTAAGGACAGTAACTATGGCTACACCTTC
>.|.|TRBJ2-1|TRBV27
CASSSVAYNEQFF
TGTGCCAGCAGTTCAGTAGCCTACAATGAGCAGTTCTTC
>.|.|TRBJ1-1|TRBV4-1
CASSQGPVNTEAFF
TGCGCCAGCAGCCAAGGCCCGGTGAACACTGAAGCTTTCTTT
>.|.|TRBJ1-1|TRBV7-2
CASSLGFGGWTEAFF
TGTGCCAGCAGCTTAGGGTTTGGGGGGTGGACTGAAGCTTTCTTT
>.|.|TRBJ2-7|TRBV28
CASTPSLGVQYF
TGTGCCAGCACCCCCTCCTTAGGGGTGCAGTACTTC
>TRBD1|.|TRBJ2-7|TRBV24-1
CATSDTTGGGSYEQYF
TGTGCCACCAGTGATACGACAGGGGGCGGCTCCTACGAGCAGTACTTC
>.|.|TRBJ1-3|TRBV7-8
CASSSYRGLDGNTIYF
TGTGCCAGCAGCTCCTATCGGGGGCTAGATGGAAACACCATATATTTT
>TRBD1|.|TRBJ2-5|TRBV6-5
CASSYGTGEFETQYF
TGTGCCAGCAGTTACGGGACAGGGGAGTTTGAGACCCAGTACTTC
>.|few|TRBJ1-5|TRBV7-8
CASSSHNQPQHF
TGTGCCAGCAGCTCTCACAATCAGCCCCAGCATTTT
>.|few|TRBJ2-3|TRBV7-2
CASGAGPVDTQYF
TGTGCCAGCGGGGCAGGACCTGTGGATACGCAGTATTTT
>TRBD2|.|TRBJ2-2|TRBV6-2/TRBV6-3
CASSRGTSGTGPGELFF
TGTGCCAGCAGTCGGGGGACTAGCGGGACAGGACCAGGGGAGCTGTTTTTT
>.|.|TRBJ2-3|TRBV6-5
CASSYPQGSTDTQYF
TGTGCCAGCAGTTACCCACAGGGTAGCACAGATACGCAGTATTTT
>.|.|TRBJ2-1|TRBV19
CASSQTGSSYNEQFF
TGTGCCAGTAGCCAAACAGGGAGCTCCTACAATGAGCAGTTCTTC
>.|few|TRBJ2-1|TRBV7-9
CASSPPDWAGKVNEQFF
TGTGCCAGCAGCCCCCCCGACTGGGCGGGGAAAGTCAATGAGCAGTTCTTC
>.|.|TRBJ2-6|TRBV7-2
CASSFSPGSGANVLTF
TGTGCCAGCAGCTTCAGTCCGGGATCTGGGGCCAACGTCCTGACTTTC
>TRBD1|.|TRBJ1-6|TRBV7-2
CASSPRTGEGPLHF
TGTGCCAGCAGCCCCCGGACAGGGGAGGGCCCCCTCCACTTT
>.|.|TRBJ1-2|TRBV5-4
CASTLGGTINYGYTF
TGTGCCAGCACCCTAGGAGGGACGATCAACTATGGCTACACCTTC
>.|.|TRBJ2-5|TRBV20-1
CSASVTAYLQETQYF
TGCAGTGCTAGTGTTACCGCTTACCTCCAAGAGACCCAGTACTTC